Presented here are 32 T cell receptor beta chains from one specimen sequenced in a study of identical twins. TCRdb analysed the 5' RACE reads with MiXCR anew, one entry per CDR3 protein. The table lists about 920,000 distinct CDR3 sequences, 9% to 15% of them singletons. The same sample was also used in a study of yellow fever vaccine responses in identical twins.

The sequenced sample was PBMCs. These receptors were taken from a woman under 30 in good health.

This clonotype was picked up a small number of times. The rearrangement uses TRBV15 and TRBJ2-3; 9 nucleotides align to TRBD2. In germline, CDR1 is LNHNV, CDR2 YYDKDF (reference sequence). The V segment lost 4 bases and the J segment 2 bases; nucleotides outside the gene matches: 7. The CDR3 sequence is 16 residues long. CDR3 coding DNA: TGTGCCACCAGCACTAGTAGCGGGGGATTCACAGATACGCAGTATTTT. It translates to CATSTSSGGFTDTQYF. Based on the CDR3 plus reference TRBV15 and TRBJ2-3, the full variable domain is DAMVIQNPRYQVTQFGKPVTLSCSQTLNHNVMYWYQQKSSQAPKLLFHYYDKDFNNEADTPDNFQSRRPNTSFCFLDIRSPGLGDTAMYLCATSTSSGGFTDTQYFGPGTRLTVL.

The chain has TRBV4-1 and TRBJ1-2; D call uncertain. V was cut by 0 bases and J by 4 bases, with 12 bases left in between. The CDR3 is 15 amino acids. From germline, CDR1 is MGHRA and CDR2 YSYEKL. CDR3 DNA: TGCGCCAGCAGCCAAGAGAGAGTGTTGGGCTATGGCTACACCTTC. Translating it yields CASSQERVLGYGYTF.

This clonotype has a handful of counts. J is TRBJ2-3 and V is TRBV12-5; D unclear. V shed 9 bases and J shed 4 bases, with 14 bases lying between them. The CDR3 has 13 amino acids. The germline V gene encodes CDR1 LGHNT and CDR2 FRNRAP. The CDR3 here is CASSPSLADTQYF. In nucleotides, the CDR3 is TGTGCTAGCTCCCCCTCGCTGGCAGATACGCAGTATTTT.

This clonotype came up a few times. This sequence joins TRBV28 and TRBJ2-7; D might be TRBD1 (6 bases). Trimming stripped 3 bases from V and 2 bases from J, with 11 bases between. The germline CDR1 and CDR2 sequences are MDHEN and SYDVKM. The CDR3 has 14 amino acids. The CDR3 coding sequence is TGTGCCAGCAGTTTCGGGACAACTCCCTACGAGCAGTACTTC. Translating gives CASSFGTTPYEQYF. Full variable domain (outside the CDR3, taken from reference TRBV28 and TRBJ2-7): DVKVTQSSRYLVKRTGEKVFLECVQDMDHENMFWYRQDPGLGLRLIYFSYDVKMKEKGDIPEGYSVSREKKERFSLILESASTNQTSMYLCASSFGTTPYEQYFGPGTRLTVT.

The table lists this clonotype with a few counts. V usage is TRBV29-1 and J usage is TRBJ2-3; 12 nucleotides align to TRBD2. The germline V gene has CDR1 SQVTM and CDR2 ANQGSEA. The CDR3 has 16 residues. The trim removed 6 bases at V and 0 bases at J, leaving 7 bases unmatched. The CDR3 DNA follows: TGCAGCGTAGACCCGGGACTAGCGGGTAGCACAGATACGCAGTATTTT. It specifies CSVDPGLAGSTDTQYF.

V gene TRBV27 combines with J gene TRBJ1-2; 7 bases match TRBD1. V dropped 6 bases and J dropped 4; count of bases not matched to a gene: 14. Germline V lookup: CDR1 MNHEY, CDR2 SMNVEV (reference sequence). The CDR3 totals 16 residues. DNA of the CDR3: TGTGCCAGCAGAAAACTATATGACAGGGCCATCTATGGCTACACCTTC. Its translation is CASRKLYDRAIYGYTF.

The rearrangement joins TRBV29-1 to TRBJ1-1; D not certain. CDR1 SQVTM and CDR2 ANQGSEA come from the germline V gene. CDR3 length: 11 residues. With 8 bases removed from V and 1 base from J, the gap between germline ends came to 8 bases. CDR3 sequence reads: CSTRQNTEAFF. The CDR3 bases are TGCAGCACCCGACAGAACACTGAAGCTTTCTTT.

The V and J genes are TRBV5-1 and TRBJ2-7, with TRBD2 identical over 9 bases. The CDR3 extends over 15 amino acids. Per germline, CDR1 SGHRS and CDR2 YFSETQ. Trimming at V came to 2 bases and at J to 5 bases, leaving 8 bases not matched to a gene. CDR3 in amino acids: CASSFAGGPGHEQYF. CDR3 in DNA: TGCGCCAGCAGCTTTGCGGGAGGGCCTGGCCACGAGCAGTACTTC.

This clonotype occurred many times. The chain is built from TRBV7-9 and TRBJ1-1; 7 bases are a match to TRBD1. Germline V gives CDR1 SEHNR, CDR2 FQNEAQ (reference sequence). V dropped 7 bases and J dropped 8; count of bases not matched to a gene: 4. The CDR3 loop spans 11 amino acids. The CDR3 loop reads CASNQGQEAFF. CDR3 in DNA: TGTGCCAGCAACCAGGGACAGGAAGCTTTCTTT.

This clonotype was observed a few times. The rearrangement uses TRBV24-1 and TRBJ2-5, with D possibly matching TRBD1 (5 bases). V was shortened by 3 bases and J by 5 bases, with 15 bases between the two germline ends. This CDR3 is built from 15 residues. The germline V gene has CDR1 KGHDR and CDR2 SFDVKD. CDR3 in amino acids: CATSDGNRFWETQYF. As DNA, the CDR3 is TGTGCCACCAGTGATGGTAACAGGTTCTGGGAGACCCAGTACTTC.

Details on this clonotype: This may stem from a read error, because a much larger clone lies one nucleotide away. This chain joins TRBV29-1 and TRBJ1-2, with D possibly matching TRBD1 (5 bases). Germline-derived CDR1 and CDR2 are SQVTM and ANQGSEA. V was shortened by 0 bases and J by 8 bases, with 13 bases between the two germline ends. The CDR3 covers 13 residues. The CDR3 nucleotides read TGCAGCGTTGAAGATCGGCTGGGGCGGGGCTACACCTTC. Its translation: CSVEDRLGRGYTF.

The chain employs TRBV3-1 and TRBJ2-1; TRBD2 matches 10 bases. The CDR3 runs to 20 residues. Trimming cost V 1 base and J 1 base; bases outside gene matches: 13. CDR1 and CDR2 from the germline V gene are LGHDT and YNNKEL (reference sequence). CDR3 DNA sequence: TGTGCCAGCAGCCAAGTGGTTCGGCTAGCGGGAGTAGGATCCTACAATGAGCAGTTCTTC. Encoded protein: CASSQVVRLAGVGSYNEQFF.

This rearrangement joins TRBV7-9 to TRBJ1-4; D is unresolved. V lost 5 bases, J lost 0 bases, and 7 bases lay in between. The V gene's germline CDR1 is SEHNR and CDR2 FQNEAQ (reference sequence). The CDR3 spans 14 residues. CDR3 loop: CASSPKATNEKLFF. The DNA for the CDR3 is TGTGCCAGCAGCCCGAAGGCAACTAATGAAAAACTGTTTTTT.

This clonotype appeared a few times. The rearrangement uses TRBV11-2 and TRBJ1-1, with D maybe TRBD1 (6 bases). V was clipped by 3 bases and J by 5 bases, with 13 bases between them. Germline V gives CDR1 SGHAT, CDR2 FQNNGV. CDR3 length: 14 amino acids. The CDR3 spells CASSFRGGWTEAFF. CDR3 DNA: TGTGCCAGCAGCTTCAGGGGTGGTTGGACTGAAGCTTTCTTT.

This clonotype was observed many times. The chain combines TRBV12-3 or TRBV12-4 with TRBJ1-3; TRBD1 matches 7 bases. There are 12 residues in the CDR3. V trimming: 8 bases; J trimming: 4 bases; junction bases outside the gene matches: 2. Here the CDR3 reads CASDREGNTIYF. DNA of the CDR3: TGTGCCAGCGACAGGGAAGGAAACACCATATATTTT.

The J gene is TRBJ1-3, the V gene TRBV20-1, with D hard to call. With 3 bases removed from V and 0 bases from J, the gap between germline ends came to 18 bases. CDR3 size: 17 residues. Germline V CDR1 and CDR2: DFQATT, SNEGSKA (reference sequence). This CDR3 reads CSARKQWWCDSGNTIYF. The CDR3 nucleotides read TGCAGTGCTAGGAAGCAGTGGTGGTGCGACTCTGGAAACACCATATATTTT.

The CDR3 DNA sequence: TGTGCCAGTGCTCAGACAGGGGCCAAAAACATTCAGTACTTC. It is translated as CASAQTGAKNIQYF. The chain uses TRBV19 and TRBJ2-4; 7 nucleotides align to TRBD1. The CDR3 spans 14 residues. Trimming removed 8 bases from V and 1 base from J; junction bases left unmatched: 5. Per germline, CDR1 LNHDA and CDR2 SQIVND (reference sequence).

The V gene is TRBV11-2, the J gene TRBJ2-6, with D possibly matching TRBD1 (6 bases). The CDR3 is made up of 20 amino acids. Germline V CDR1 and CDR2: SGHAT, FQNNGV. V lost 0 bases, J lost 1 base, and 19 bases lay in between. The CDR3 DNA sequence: TGTGCCAGCAGCTTAGATGCTCTTGACAGGTTTTTTTCTGGGGCCAACGTCCTGACTTTC. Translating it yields CASSLDALDRFFSGANVLTF.

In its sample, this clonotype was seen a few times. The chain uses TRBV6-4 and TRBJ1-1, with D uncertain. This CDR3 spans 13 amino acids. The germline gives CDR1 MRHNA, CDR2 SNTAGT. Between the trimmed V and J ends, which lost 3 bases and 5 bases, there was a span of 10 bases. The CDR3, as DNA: TGTGCCAGCAGTGAACGATCGGAAACTGAAGCTTTCTTT. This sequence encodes CASSERSETEAFF.

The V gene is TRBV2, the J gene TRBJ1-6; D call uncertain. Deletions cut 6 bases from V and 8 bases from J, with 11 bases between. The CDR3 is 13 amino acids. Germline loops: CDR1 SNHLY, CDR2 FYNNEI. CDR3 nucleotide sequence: TGTGCCAGCAGGGAACGTTGGGATTCACCCCTCCACTTT. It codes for CASRERWDSPLHF.

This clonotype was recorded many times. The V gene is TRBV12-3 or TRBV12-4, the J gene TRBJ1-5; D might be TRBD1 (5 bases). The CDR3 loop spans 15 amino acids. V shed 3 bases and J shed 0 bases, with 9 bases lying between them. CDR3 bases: TGTGCCAGCAGTTTGGGGGGGATTAGCAATCAGCCCCAGCATTTT. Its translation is CASSLGGISNQPQHF.

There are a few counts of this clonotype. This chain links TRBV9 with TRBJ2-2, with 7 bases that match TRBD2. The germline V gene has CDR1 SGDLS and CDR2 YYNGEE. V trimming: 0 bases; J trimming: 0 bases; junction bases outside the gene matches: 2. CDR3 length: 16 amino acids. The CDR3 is CASSVVAGANTGELFF. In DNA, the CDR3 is TGTGCCAGCAGCGTAGTTGCGGGGGCGAACACCGGGGAGCTGTTTTTT.

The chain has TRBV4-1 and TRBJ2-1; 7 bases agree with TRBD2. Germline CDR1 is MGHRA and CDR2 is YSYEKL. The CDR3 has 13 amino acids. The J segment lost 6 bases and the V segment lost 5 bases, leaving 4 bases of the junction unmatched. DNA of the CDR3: TGCGCCAGCAGCAATGGGGGGGGCAATGAGCAGTTCTTC. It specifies CASSNGGGNEQFF.

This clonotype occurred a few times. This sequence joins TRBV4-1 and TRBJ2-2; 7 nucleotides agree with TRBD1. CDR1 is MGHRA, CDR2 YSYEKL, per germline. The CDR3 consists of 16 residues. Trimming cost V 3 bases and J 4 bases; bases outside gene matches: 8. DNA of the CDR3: TGCGCCAGCAGCCATCAGGACAGGAACCCCACCGGGGAGCTGTTTTTT. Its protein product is CASSHQDRNPTGELFF.

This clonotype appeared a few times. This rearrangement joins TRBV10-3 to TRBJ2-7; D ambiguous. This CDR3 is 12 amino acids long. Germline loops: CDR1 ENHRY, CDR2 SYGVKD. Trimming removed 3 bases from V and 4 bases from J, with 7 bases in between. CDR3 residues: CAISDLGYEQYV. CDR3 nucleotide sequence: TGTGCCATCAGTGATCTAGGTTACGAGCAGTACGTC.

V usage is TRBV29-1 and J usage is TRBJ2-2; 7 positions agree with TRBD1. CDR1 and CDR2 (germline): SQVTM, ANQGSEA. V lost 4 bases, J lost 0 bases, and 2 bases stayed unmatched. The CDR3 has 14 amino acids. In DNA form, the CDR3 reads TGCAGCGTTGCGGACAGGCCGAACACCGGGGAGCTGTTTTTT. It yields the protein CSVADRPNTGELFF.

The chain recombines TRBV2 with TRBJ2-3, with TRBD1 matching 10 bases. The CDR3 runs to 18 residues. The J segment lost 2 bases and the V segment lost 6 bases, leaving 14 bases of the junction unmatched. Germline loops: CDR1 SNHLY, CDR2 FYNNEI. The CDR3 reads CASRDLPGQGPFTDTQYF. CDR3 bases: TGTGCCAGCAGGGACCTGCCGGGACAGGGGCCATTCACAGATACGCAGTATTTT.

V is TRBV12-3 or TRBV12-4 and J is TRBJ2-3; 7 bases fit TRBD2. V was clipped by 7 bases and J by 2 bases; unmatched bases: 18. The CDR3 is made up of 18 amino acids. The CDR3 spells CASTGGRWLAAYTDTQYF. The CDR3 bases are TGTGCCAGCACCGGAGGGAGGTGGCTAGCGGCATACACAGATACGCAGTATTTT.

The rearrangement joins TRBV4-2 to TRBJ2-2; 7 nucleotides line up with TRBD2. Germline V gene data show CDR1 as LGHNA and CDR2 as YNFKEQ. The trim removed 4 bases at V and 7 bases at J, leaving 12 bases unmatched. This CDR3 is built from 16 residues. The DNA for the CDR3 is TGTGCCAGCAGCCCTGGGAATTCTATAGCGGGCGGGGAGCTGTTTTTT. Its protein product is CASSPGNSIAGGELFF.

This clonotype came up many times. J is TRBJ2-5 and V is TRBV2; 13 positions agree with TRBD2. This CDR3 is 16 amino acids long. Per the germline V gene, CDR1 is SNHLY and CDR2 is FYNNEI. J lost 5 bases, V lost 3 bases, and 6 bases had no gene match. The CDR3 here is CASSEPGLAGVETQYF. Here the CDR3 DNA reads TGTGCCAGCAGTGAGCCCGGACTAGCGGGGGTGGAGACCCAGTACTTC.

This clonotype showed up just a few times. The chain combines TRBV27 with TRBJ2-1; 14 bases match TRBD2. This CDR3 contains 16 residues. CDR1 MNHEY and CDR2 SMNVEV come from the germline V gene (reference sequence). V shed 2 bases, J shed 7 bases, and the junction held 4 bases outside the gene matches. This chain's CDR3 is CASSLRGTSGGNEQFF. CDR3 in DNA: TGTGCCAGCAGTTTACGCGGGACTAGCGGGGGAAATGAGCAGTTCTTC.

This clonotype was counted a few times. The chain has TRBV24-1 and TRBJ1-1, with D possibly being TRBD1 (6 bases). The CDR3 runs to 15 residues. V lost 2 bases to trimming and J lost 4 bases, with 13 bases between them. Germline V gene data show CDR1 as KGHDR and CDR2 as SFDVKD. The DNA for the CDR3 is TGTGCCACCAGTGATTCGACAGGATGGGGCACTGAAGCTTTCTTT. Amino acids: CATSDSTGWGTEAFF.